This is a list of T cell receptor beta chains from one sample in a study of identical twins. TCRdb fed the 5' RACE reads into MiXCR, producing one record per CDR3 protein. The sample lists about 520,000 distinct CDR3 sequences, about 20% seen once, with around 0.91% in the top ten. These data are also associated with another study on T cells expressing NK-cell markers.

Material for sequencing was CD4+ T cells sorted from blood. These receptors all come from a woman aged 18 to 35 in good health. Both conserved end residues are part of each CDR3. The D gene is left open where the match is weak. Part of the rows lack a size; the others show once, few, many or a class for expanded clones.

J gene: TRBJ2-1
clone size: few
D gene: -
V gene: TRBV29-1
CDR3 DNA: TGCAGCGTTGTTTTTCATGCCGAGCAGTTCTTC
CDR3 protein: CSVVFHAEQFF

J gene: TRBJ2-1
clone size: few
D gene: -
V gene: TRBV7-9
CDR3 DNA: TGTGCCAGCAGCTTAGAGGCCTCCCCCTACAATGAGCAGTTCTTC
CDR3 protein: CASSLEASPYNEQFF

J gene: TRBJ2-7
clone size: few
D gene: -
V gene: TRBV2
CDR3 DNA: TGTGCCAGCAGTGAGAGTAATTTAGGCGAGCAGTACTTC
CDR3 protein: CASSESNLGEQYF

J gene: TRBJ2-2
clone size: few
D gene: -
V gene: TRBV6-5
CDR3 DNA: TGTGCCAGCAGTTACGTACGGGGTTCAACCGGGGAGCTGTTTTTT
CDR3 protein: CASSYVRGSTGELFF

J gene: TRBJ1-1
clone size: few
D gene: -
V gene: TRBV18
CDR3 DNA: TGTGCCAGCTCACCGAGGCAGCTGATAGGAGGTAGTGCTGAAGCTTTCTTT
CDR3 protein: CASSPRQLIGGSAEAFF

J gene: TRBJ2-1
clone size: few
D gene: TRBD2
V gene: TRBV7-2
CDR3 DNA: TGTGCCAGCAGACCTCCCGGACTAGCGGCTCCAGGGGAGCAGTTCTTC
CDR3 protein: CASRPPGLAAPGEQFF

J gene: TRBJ2-4
clone size: few
D gene: -
V gene: TRBV15
CDR3 DNA: TGTGCCACCAGCAGAGATAGTAAGAACATTCAGTACTTC
CDR3 protein: CATSRDSKNIQYF

J gene: TRBJ1-2
clone size: few
D gene: TRBD1
V gene: TRBV12-3/TRBV12-4
CDR3 DNA: TGTGCCAGCAGGTTGGACAGGGTCGGCTATGGCTACACCTTC
CDR3 protein: CASRLDRVGYGYTF

J gene: TRBJ2-7
clone size: -
D gene: -
V gene: TRBV29-1
CDR3 DNA: TGCAGCGTTGGTAGTGTGATATTCGGCGAGCAGTACTTC
CDR3 protein: CSVGSVIFGEQYF

J gene: TRBJ2-7
clone size: few
D gene: TRBD2
V gene: TRBV28
CDR3 DNA: TGTGCCAGCAGAAATAGCGGGAGTCCGTCTCTCTACGAGCAGTACTTC
CDR3 protein: CASRNSGSPSLYEQYF

J gene: TRBJ2-2
clone size: -
D gene: TRBD2
V gene: TRBV20-1
CDR3 DNA: TGCAGTGCTATCCCGGGAGGGCACGGGGAGCTGTTTTTT
CDR3 protein: CSAIPGGHGELFF

J gene: TRBJ2-1
clone size: once
D gene: -
V gene: TRBV2
CDR3 DNA: TGTGCCAGCAGCGGGATCTTTAACAATGAGCAGTTCTTC
CDR3 protein: CASSGIFNNEQFF

J gene: TRBJ2-7
clone size: -
D gene: -
V gene: TRBV9
CDR3 DNA: TGTGCCAGCAGCGTAGCAACAGGAATCTCCTACGAGCAGTACTTC
CDR3 protein: CASSVATGISYEQYF

J gene: TRBJ1-2
clone size: -
D gene: -
V gene: TRBV7-9
CDR3 DNA: TGTGCCAGCAGCTTAAGTGGTCAAGGCTACACCTTC
CDR3 protein: CASSLSGQGYTF

J gene: TRBJ1-5
clone size: few
D gene: -
V gene: TRBV5-1
CDR3 DNA: TGCGCCGTGGGGGGGCCGGGGGATCAGCCCCAGCATTTT
CDR3 protein: CAVGGPGDQPQHF

J gene: TRBJ2-7
clone size: few
D gene: TRBD2
V gene: TRBV6-5
CDR3 DNA: TGTGCCAGCAGTTACTCCGCCGCGGGACTAGTTAGCCACGAGCAGTACTTC
CDR3 protein: CASSYSAAGLVSHEQYF

J gene: TRBJ2-1
clone size: -
D gene: -
V gene: TRBV19
CDR3 DNA: TGTGCCAGTAGTATTTCCGTAAATGAGCAGTTCTTC
CDR3 protein: CASSISVNEQFF